One sample yielded the 26 T cell receptor beta chains listed below, sequenced in a study of shared clonotypes between healthy human individuals. TCRdb's table, derived via immunoSEQ multiplex PCR, lists solely in-frame clones and lacks some. The sample holds around 690,000 clones, less than 95% seen once. Sample: memory CD8+ T cells from PBMCs. The subset denotes: CD45RO+ cells pooled with CCR7-negative TemRA cells. These receptors were obtained from a man younger than 30 in good health. Some clones in this sample may be carry-over from other donors' samples.

The CDR3 DNA follows: TGTGCCTGGAGTGTACCCTACATTAACTATGGCTACACCTTC. Residues: CAWSVPYINYGYTF. The chain carries TRBV30 and TRBJ1-2, with unresolved D. V dropped 0 bases and J dropped 1 base, with 9 bases sitting between them. The V gene's germline CDR1 is GTSNPN and CDR2 SVGIG (reference sequence). The CDR3 extends over 14 amino acids. Looking up the rest from reference TRBV30 and TRBJ1-2 gives the full variable domain: SQTIHQWPATLVQPVGSPLSLECTVEGTSNPNLYWYRQAAGRGLQLLFYSVGIGQISSEVPQNLSASRPQDRQFILSSKKLLLSDSGFYLCAWSVPYINYGYTFGSGTRLTVV.

The chain uses TRBV10-3 and TRBJ2-7; 8 bases agree with TRBD2. V was clipped by 2 bases and J by 4 bases; unmatched bases: 7. Per germline, CDR1 ENHRY and CDR2 SYGVKD. The CDR3 has 15 amino acids. CDR3 sequence reads: CAISEGGLAGYEQYF. DNA for the CDR3: TGTGCCATCAGTGAGGGGGGCCTAGCGGGTTACGAGCAGTACTTC.

This sequence joins TRBV11-2 and TRBJ2-3; TRBD2 matches 7 bases. This CDR3 has 14 residues. The germline CDR1 and CDR2 sequences are SGHAT and FQNNGV. J lost 2 bases, V lost 5 bases, and 4 bases had no gene match. CDR3 bases: TGTGCCAGCAGCGGGGGACTATTCACAGATACGCAGTATTTT. Residues: CASSGGLFTDTQYF.

V gene TRBV7-9 combines with J gene TRBJ1-2; D unresolved. Trimming took 3 bases from V and 0 from J, leaving 14 bases between them. The germline V gene has CDR1 SEHNR and CDR2 FQNEAQ (reference sequence). The CDR3 is made up of 16 amino acids. CDR3 region: CASSLFGSTSNYGYTF. The CDR3 DNA sequence: TGTGCCAGCAGCTTGTTCGGGTCCACGTCTAACTATGGCTACACCTTC. The full variable domain, completed using reference TRBV7-9 and TRBJ1-2, is DTGVSQNPRHKITKRGQNVTFRCDPISEHNRLYWYRQTLGQGPEFLTYFQNEAQLEKSRLLSDRFSAERPKGSFSTLEIQRTEQGDSAMYLCASSLFGSTSNYGYTFGSGTRLTVV.

The chain is built from TRBV5-1 and TRBJ2-1; maybe TRBD1 (6 bases). Germline lookup yields CDR1 SGHRS and CDR2 YFSETQ. V shed 5 bases and J shed 8 bases, with 20 bases lying between them. The CDR3 runs 15 residues. The chain's CDR3 is CASRSTGNSRDEQFF. CDR3 DNA: TGCGCCAGCAGGTCTACAGGGAATAGTAGGGATGAGCAGTTCTTC. Together with reference TRBV5-1 and TRBJ2-1, the CDR3 gives the full variable domain: KAGVTQTPRYLIKTRGQQVTLSCSPISGHRSVSWYQQTPGQGLQFLFEYFSETQRNKGNFPGRFSGRQFSNSRSEMNVSTLELGDSALYLCASRSTGNSRDEQFFGPGTRLTVL.

This clone has only one observation. The chain has TRBV4-1 and TRBJ2-1; TRBD2 agrees at 9 bases. In germline, CDR1 is MGHRA, CDR2 YSYEKL. Trimming cost V 3 bases and J 8 bases; bases outside gene matches: 2. There are 13 residues in the CDR3. The CDR3 sequence: CASSHGTSYEQFF. The CDR3 nucleotides are TGCGCCAGCAGCCACGGGACTAGCTATGAGCAGTTCTTC.

The rearrangement uses TRBV4-2 and TRBJ2-5, with TRBD2 as a possible D gene (5 bases). The CDR3 has 16 residues. V was trimmed by 1 base and J by 5 bases, leaving 17 bases between them. Germline CDR1 is LGHNA and CDR2 is YNFKEQ. In DNA, the CDR3 is TGTGCCAGCAGCCAAGTTCTTGGATTGGAGCGGGAGACCCAGTACTTC. It specifies CASSQVLGLERETQYF.

J is TRBJ1-3 and V is TRBV28, with D possibly TRBD1 on 6 matching bases. CDR1 MDHEN and CDR2 SYDVKM come from the germline V gene. The length of the CDR3 is 15 residues. V dropped 0 bases and J dropped 2 bases, with 8 bases sitting between them. Here the CDR3 reads CASSLWGGPGNTIYF. Here the CDR3 DNA reads TGTGCCAGCAGTTTATGGGGGGGCCCTGGAAACACCATATATTTT.

The rearrangement joins TRBV6-5 to TRBJ2-1; 10 nucleotides agree with TRBD2. The CDR3 length is 16 residues. V lost 0 bases and J lost 8; bases outside the gene matches: 7. CDR1 MNHEY and CDR2 SVGAGI come from the germline V gene. CDR3 bases: TGTGCCAGCAGTTACTCCCGAGGAGCGGGAGGGCATGAGCAGTTCTTC. This encodes CASSYSRGAGGHEQFF.

J is TRBJ1-2 and V is TRBV7-2; D remains ambiguous. V lost 2 bases, J lost 2 bases, and 9 bases lay in between. Germline loops: CDR1 SGHTA, CDR2 FQGNSA. The CDR3 is made up of 14 amino acids. Written as DNA, the CDR3 is TGTGCCAGCAGCTTAAGATACAGAAACTATGGCTACACCTTC. It encodes CASSLRYRNYGYTF.

V gene TRBV10-1 combines with J gene TRBJ1-1, with a weak D call TRBD1 (5 bases). CDR3 size: 14 residues. Germline V gene data show CDR1 as WNHNN and CDR2 as SYGVQD (reference sequence). The V end was cut by 1 base, the J end by 5 bases, with 11 bases between. CDR3 protein: CASSEYRGSTEAFF. DNA for the CDR3: TGCGCCAGCAGTGAGTATAGGGGTAGTACTGAAGCTTTCTTT.

The rearrangement joins TRBV6-1 to TRBJ2-7, with TRBD1 identical over 8 bases. Germline CDR1 MNHNS, CDR2 SASEGT. The CDR3 is 13 amino acids. Trimming at V came to 5 bases and at J to 3 bases, leaving 3 bases not matched to a gene. DNA of the CDR3: TGTGCCAGCAGTAAGGACAGGGACTACGAGCAGTACTTC. The encoded protein is CASSKDRDYEQYF.

The V and J genes are TRBV6-1 and TRBJ2-1, with 8 positions matching TRBD2. From germline, CDR1 is MNHNS and CDR2 SASEGT. Losses at the gene ends were 3 bases for V and 7 bases for J; bases not matched to a gene: 17. The CDR3 extends over 18 amino acids. This CDR3 is CASSDVVKWLAGRNEQFF. CDR3 nucleotide sequence: TGTGCCAGCAGTGACGTCGTGAAATGGTTAGCGGGAAGAAATGAGCAGTTCTTC.

The chain joins TRBV7-9 to TRBJ1-1; D unresolved. Germline loops: CDR1 SEHNR, CDR2 FQNEAQ (reference sequence). V lost 10 bases, J lost 3 bases, and 9 bases lay in between. This CDR3 contains 11 residues. CDR3 nucleotide sequence: TGTGCCACCCTCGGAGACACTGAAGCTTTCTTT. As protein: CATLGDTEAFF. Drawing the rest from reference TRBV7-9 and TRBJ1-1, the complete variable domain is DTGVSQNPRHKITKRGQNVTFRCDPISEHNRLYWYRQTLGQGPEFLTYFQNEAQLEKSRLLSDRFSAERPKGSFSTLEIQRTEQGDSAMYLCATLGDTEAFFGQGTRLTVV.

The V gene is TRBV18, the J gene TRBJ2-1, with no clear D. This CDR3 spans 13 amino acids. Germline loops: CDR1 KGHSH, CDR2 LQKENI. V was cut by 4 bases and J by 5 bases, with 9 bases left in between. CDR3 amino acids: CASSRPLDNEQFF. CDR3 nucleotide sequence: TGTGCCAGCTCACGACCCCTTGACAATGAGCAGTTCTTC. Full variable domain (outside the CDR3, taken from reference TRBV18 and TRBJ2-1): NAGVMQNPRHLVRRRGQEARLRCSPMKGHSHVYWYRQLPEEGLKFMVYLQKENIIDESGMPKERFSAEFPKEGPSILRIQQVVRGDSAAYFCASSRPLDNEQFFGPGTRLTVL.

This rearrangement joins TRBV7-9 to TRBJ2-3; TRBD2 matches 7 bases. V lost 4 bases to trimming and J lost 11 bases; unmatched junction nucleotides: 3. CDR3 length equals 11 residues. CDR1 and CDR2 (germline): SEHNR, FQNEAQ (reference sequence). The CDR3 loop reads CASSWREGQYF. The CDR3 DNA follows: TGTGCCAGCAGCTGGAGGGAGGGGCAGTATTTT.

The V and J genes are TRBV7-7 and TRBJ2-7, with D hard to call. CDR1 and CDR2 from the germline V gene are SSHAT and FNYEAQ (reference sequence). The V and J ends lost 1 base and 0 bases respectively, with 10 bases between them. The CDR3 spans 15 residues. The DNA for the CDR3 is TGTGCCAGCAGCTTAGAACCAGGTCCCTCCTACGAGCAGTACTTC. Translating it yields CASSLEPGPSYEQYF.

The rearrangement joins TRBV5-5 to TRBJ1-1; 8 bases match TRBD1. The V segment lost 5 bases and the J segment 1 base; nucleotides outside the gene matches: 7. Germline values: CDR1 SGHKS, CDR2 YYEKEE (reference sequence). This CDR3 spans 15 amino acids. CDR3 loop: CASRQGQGWNTEAFF. In DNA, the CDR3 is TGTGCCAGCAGGCAAGGACAGGGTTGGAACACTGAAGCTTTCTTT.

This chain links TRBV6-4 with TRBJ2-1; TRBD1 matches 8 bases. CDR1 is MRHNA and CDR2 is SNTAGT in the germline V gene. This CDR3 is built from 15 residues. V lost 3 bases to trimming and J lost 2 bases; unmatched junction nucleotides: 3. The CDR3: CASSEGQAPYNEQFF. CDR3 nucleotides: TGTGCCAGCAGTGAGGGACAGGCCCCCTACAATGAGCAGTTCTTC.

Only a few counts were recorded for this clone. The chain recombines TRBV7-2 with TRBJ1-1; D gene unclear. Trimming stripped 1 base from V and 8 bases from J, with 5 bases between. CDR1 is SGHTA, CDR2 FQGNSA, per germline. The CDR3 is made up of 11 amino acids. This CDR3 reads CASSLVGEAFF. CDR3 bases: TGTGCCAGCAGCTTAGTGGGGGAAGCTTTCTTT.

The chain has TRBV16 and TRBJ1-5; TRBD1 is a possible D gene (6 bases). CDR1 KGHSY and CDR2 FQNENV come from the germline V gene. This CDR3 spans 17 amino acids. The germline V and J ends were trimmed by 4 bases and 1 base, with 17 bases remaining between them. CDR3 amino acids: CASSLTRGAESNQPQHF. DNA of the CDR3: TGTGCCAGCAGCCTCACTAGGGGGGCCGAGAGCAATCAGCCCCAGCATTTT. The full variable domain, rest sourced from reference TRBV16 and TRBJ1-5, is GEEVAQTPKHLVRGEGQKAKLYCAPIKGHSYVFWYQQVLKNEFKFLISFQNENVFDETGMPKERFSAKCLPNSPCSLEIQATKLEDSAVYFCASSLTRGAESNQPQHFGDGTRLSIL.

The chain carries TRBV2 and TRBJ2-5; D not certain. Germline V gene lookup returns CDR1 SNHLY and CDR2 FYNNEI. CDR3 length equals 14 residues. The V gene lost 4 bases and the J gene lost 1 base, with 10 bases spanning the gap. CDR3 in DNA: TGTGCCAGCAGTGCCCGACAAGGCCAAGAGACCCAGTACTTC. Translated, it gives CASSARQGQETQYF.

The chain carries TRBV13 and TRBJ1-2; 7 bases fit TRBD1. V lost 2 bases to trimming and J lost 2 bases; unmatched junction nucleotides: 5. This CDR3 has 15 residues. Germline values: CDR1 PRHDT, CDR2 FYEKMQ (reference sequence). The CDR3 coding sequence is TGTGCCAGCAGCTTAAAGGGCAGGGGGAACTATGGCTACACCTTC. Translation: CASSLKGRGNYGYTF.

The CDR3 protein is CASTPAGTINHYNEQFF. The CDR3 DNA sequence: TGTGCCAGCACTCCCGCCGGGACTATCAACCACTACAATGAGCAGTTCTTC. V and J are TRBV13 and TRBJ2-1; TRBD2 agrees at 7 bases. Germline assignment: CDR1 PRHDT and CDR2 FYEKMQ (reference sequence). This CDR3 spans 17 amino acids. Trimming removed 7 bases from V and 3 bases from J; junction bases left unmatched: 15.

The J gene is TRBJ2-7, the V gene TRBV7-2, with D unresolved. The ends were cut back, 5 bases at V and 3 bases at J, with 5 bases in the middle. Germline CDR1 SGHTA, CDR2 FQGNSA. The CDR3 runs 11 residues. DNA for the CDR3: TGTGCCAGCAGCCCCCTCTACGAGCAGTACTTC. Encoded protein: CASSPLYEQYF.

The chain uses TRBV7-9 and TRBJ2-1, with 14 bases matching TRBD2. The germline V gene encodes CDR1 SEHNR and CDR2 FQNEAQ (reference sequence). The CDR3 has 16 amino acids. V was clipped by 7 bases and J by 9 bases; unmatched bases: 11. The CDR3: CASTPGRGLAGVEQFF. The CDR3 nucleotides read TGTGCCAGCACCCCCGGTCGGGGACTAGCGGGAGTTGAGCAGTTCTTC.